This record concerns one T cell receptor (beta chain) sequence. Generated by immunoSEQ multiplex PCR, the TCRdb table keeps only in-frame clones and is missing some. The profile covers more than 90,000 clones, with about 95% appearing a single time and around 0.35% taken by the ten largest. Per the germline V gene, CDR1 is SNHLY and CDR2 is FYNNEI. V lost 6 bases to trimming and J lost 8 bases; unmatched junction nucleotides: 11. The CDR3 length is 15 residues. The sample belongs to a study of technical replicates of blood from a handful of donors. The J gene is TRBJ1-4, the V gene TRBV2; 8 nucleotides agree with TRBD1. The origin of this receptor is a human donor in good health. The sample was T cells isolated from PBMCs. The CDR3 spells CASSGTGTGGEKLFF. The DNA of the CDR3 is TGTGCCAGCAGCGGAACCGGGACAGGCGGAGAAAAACTGTTTTTT.